This T cell receptor beta chain was sequenced during a study of CD8 T cells in ankylosing spondylitis listed by TCRdb under 2017. Study-wide context: To find TCR variants linked to disease, the study profiled T cell receptor beta repertoires in ankylosing spondylitis patients and healthy donors. Peripheral blood samples were taken, and synovial fluid was additionally collected from ankylosing spondylitis patients. In total, the full study cohort was made up of roughly 110 healthy donors and 25 to 30 ankylosing spondylitis patients.

Broad study findings and their caveats: Some motif variants were previously reported in synovial fluid and blood of reactive arthritis patients, suggesting common disease-initiation mechanisms. The disease-linked clones were reported to be significantly enriched in matched synovial fluid samples from ankylosing spondylitis patients. A TCR beta motif made up of several highly homologous amino acid variants appeared to be characteristic of blood from ankylosing spondylitis patients. The disease-linked clones had a CD8+ phenotype and were found at relatively low frequencies in peripheral blood.

Sequencing instrument: Illumina HiSeq 2500. Quantitative 5'-RACE with molecular barcodes was used to prepare TCR beta libraries. Per the original workflow: Disease-linked TCR variants were identified with a new computational method built on a probabilistic model of VDJ rearrangement. TCRdb's own reprocessing of the public reads used fastp at Q25 and MiXCR and kept productive beta chains. Entries that share a CDR3 protein sequence are merged under the most common genes and DNA. In this record, the V and J calls reflect TCRdb's handling and not the investigators' own analysis. Recorded for this sample are about 340,000 distinct CDR3 sequences; roughly 15% of them occurred a single time. The ten largest clones add up to approximately 1.1% of the sample. This clonotype was seen a few times. Its cognate antigen has yet to be identified. No qualities accompany the bases; no much larger clone lies one base away.

Its CDR3 holds 15 amino acids, cysteine through phenylalanine. Only CDR3 DNA remains: 45 bases, in frame from the first base. CDR1 and CDR2 (SGHRS, YFSETQ) derive from the germline V gene. Cut back by 0 bases and 5 bases, the V and J ends lie 14 bases apart. Sequencing was carried out using blood, either unsorted or a sorted T cell fraction (not recorded which). This sequence was found in a male donor with ankylosing spondylitis or in good health (not recorded which). The chain is assembled from TRBV5-1 and TRBJ1-1; the D gene is perhaps TRBD1, on 5 matching bases. The bases are TGCGCCAGCAGCTTGGAACTGGGGGTAGTTACTGAAGCTTTCTTT. Its protein product is CASSLELGVVTEAFF.